The 32 T cell receptor beta chains reported below all come from one sample, sequenced in a study of human T cells and chemical hapten exposure (dated by TCRdb to the early 2020s). The sample's time point label, decoded: patch test 1, 2 weeks after DPC sensitization. Explained via the paper, the treatment or condition label denotes: therapeutic diphenylcyclopropenone sensitization with weekly scalp DPC. Libraries were built with RACE. The instrument was a NextSeq 500. TCRdb passed the public sequencing reads through fastp at Q25 and MiXCR, retaining productive beta sequences. Identical CDR3 protein sequences are pooled into one entry, listed with their most common genes and DNA. This sample has about 80,000 distinct CDR3 sequences in its table, and roughly 7.1% of those were observed once. About 1.6% of the sample belongs to the ten largest clones. Specimen: whole blood, collected in connection with sensitization to the hapten diphenylcyclopropenone (DPC). The receptor source for this set is a woman in her twenties or thirties with alopecia areata. Some clones in this sample may be carry-over from other donors' samples.

V usage is TRBV27 and J usage is TRBJ1-4; 8 positions match TRBD1. The CDR3 runs to 14 residues. Germline lookup yields CDR1 MNHEY and CDR2 SMNVEV (reference sequence). The V and J ends lost 5 bases and 3 bases, in that order; junction bases with no gene match: 2. The DNA of the CDR3 is TGTGCCAGCAGTCAACAGGGGGCTAATGAAAAACTGTTTTTT. This gives the protein CASSQQGANEKLFF.

There are many counts of this clonotype. The rearrangement joins TRBV6-2 or TRBV6-3 to TRBJ1-6; D is ambiguous. V dropped 7 bases and J dropped 7 bases, with 14 bases sitting between them. This CDR3 is 14 amino acids long. Germline loops: CDR1 MNHEY, CDR2 SVGEGT. The CDR3 DNA reads as TGTGCCAGCACCAAACCCGGCCCGAATTCACCCCTCCACTTT. Its translation: CASTKPGPNSPLHF.

The chain recombines TRBV13 with TRBJ2-6; D remains unclear. The V and J ends lost 2 bases and 2 bases respectively, with 10 bases between them. The CDR3 is 16 amino acids. CDR1 PRHDT and CDR2 FYEKMQ come from the germline V gene (reference sequence). The CDR3 region has the DNA TGTGCCAGCAGCTTATTCGGCATTGCTGGGGCCAACGTCCTGACTTTC. Its translation is CASSLFGIAGANVLTF. The full variable domain, rest sourced from reference TRBV13 and TRBJ2-6, is AAGVIQSPRHLIKEKRETATLKCYPIPRHDTVYWYQQGPGQDPQFLISFYEKMQSDKGSIPDRFSAQQFSDYHSELNMSSLELGDSALYFCASSLFGIAGANVLTFGAGSRLTVL.

This clonotype was seen more than once but under ten times. V is TRBV19 and J is TRBJ1-5; D may be TRBD1 (5 bases). There are 16 residues in the CDR3. CDR1 LNHDA and CDR2 SQIVND come from the germline V gene (reference sequence). V was shortened by 5 bases and J by 4 bases, with 18 bases between the two germline ends. The CDR3 here is CASSSQTAKTNQPQHF. The CDR3 bases are TGTGCCAGTAGTTCACAGACAGCAAAAACTAATCAGCCCCAGCATTTT.

This clonotype was observed many times. A junction end diverges from the germline sequence, so it may reflect a read error. V and J are TRBV5-5 and TRBJ2-5; TRBD2 matches at 8 bases. CDR3 size: 15 residues. CDR1 is SGHKS, CDR2 YYEKEE, per germline (reference sequence). CDR3 sequence reads: CASSLEGTRNRSVRF. The CDR3 DNA follows: TGTGCCAGCAGCTTGGAGGGGACTAGGAATCGGTCGGTGCGGTTC.

This clonotype was counted ten times or more. The chain joins TRBV7-2 to TRBJ2-2, with TRBD2 identical over 9 bases. The CDR3 loop spans 15 amino acids. The ends lost 3 bases at V and 3 bases at J; junction bases unmatched: 2. The germline V gene has CDR1 SGHTA and CDR2 FQGNSA. The CDR3 sequence: CASSFTSGYTGELFF. Written as DNA, the CDR3 is TGTGCCAGCAGCTTCACTAGCGGGTACACCGGGGAGCTGTTTTTT.

This clonotype was seen a few times. The rearrangement joins TRBV10-3 to TRBJ2-1, with D perhaps TRBD1 (5 bases). Germline CDR1 and CDR2: ENHRY and SYGVKD. Trimming took 0 bases from V and 5 from J, leaving 8 bases between them. This CDR3 region has 14 residues. The CDR3 reads CAISESSRDNEQFF. The CDR3 nucleotides read TGTGCCATCAGTGAGTCTAGCAGGGACAATGAGCAGTTCTTC.

The chain has TRBV29-1 and TRBJ2-2; TRBD1 might be the D (5 bases). The CDR3 spans 14 residues. CDR1 SQVTM and CDR2 ANQGSEA come from the germline V gene. Trimming removed 5 bases from V and 0 bases from J, with 10 bases in between. The CDR3 protein is CSVLETANTGELFF. Written as DNA, the CDR3 is TGCAGCGTTCTTGAGACAGCGAACACCGGGGAGCTGTTTTTT.

The chain employs TRBV2 and TRBJ2-3, with D maybe TRBD2 (5 bases). Trimming left V 6 bases short and J 7 bases short, with 14 bases between. Germline lookup yields CDR1 SNHLY and CDR2 FYNNEI. The CDR3 covers 13 residues. The CDR3 nucleotides are TGTGCCAGCAGGAGGGCCTCTATAAATACGCAGTATTTT. The encoded protein is CASRRASINTQYF.

CDR3 loop: CASSVDNYGNTIYF. The CDR3 DNA is TGTGCCAGCAGCGTAGATAACTACGGGAACACCATATATTTT. J is TRBJ1-3 and V is TRBV9; D gene ambiguous. From germline, CDR1 is SGDLS and CDR2 YYNGEE. The length of the CDR3 is 14 residues. The V end lost 0 bases, the J end lost 7 bases, and 11 bases lay between the germline ends.

The chain recombines TRBV5-4 with TRBJ2-5; no clear D gene. CDR1 SGHNT and CDR2 YYREEE come from the germline V gene (reference sequence). This CDR3 region has 16 residues. V shed 4 bases and J shed 5 bases, with 21 bases lying between them. CDR3 sequence reads: CASSPAGWRIGETQYF. In DNA, the CDR3 is TGTGCCAGCAGCCCAGCCGGTTGGCGGATAGGGGAGACCCAGTACTTC.

This clonotype came up a few times. CDR3: CSARTQDLPGFYGYTF. For the CDR3, the DNA is TGCAGTGCTAGAACCCAAGACCTCCCAGGGTTCTATGGCTACACCTTC. J is TRBJ1-2 and V is TRBV20-1; possibly TRBD1 for D (5 bases). Germline V gene sequence: CDR1 DFQATT, CDR2 SNEGSKA (reference sequence). The CDR3 is 16 amino acids. Trimming took 2 bases from V and 4 from J, leaving 20 bases between them.

This clonotype was counted ten times or more. The chain carries TRBV6-6 and TRBJ2-1; TRBD1 aligns across 7 bases. Germline loops: CDR1 MNHNY, CDR2 SVGAGI (reference sequence). The CDR3 runs to 13 residues. Trimming took 6 bases from V and 6 from J; bases not matched to a gene: 5. The CDR3 nucleotides read TGTGCCAGCAGCTACCGGGACAGCAATGAGCAGTTCTTC. Its protein product is CASSYRDSNEQFF.

The genes are TRBV9 and TRBJ2-3; TRBD2 matches at 12 bases. The ends lost 0 bases at V and 4 bases at J; junction bases unmatched: 12. Per the germline V gene, CDR1 is SGDLS and CDR2 is YYNGEE. The CDR3 is 19 amino acids. CDR3 region: CASSVGLAGGRSLADTQYF. The CDR3 nucleotides are TGTGCCAGCAGCGTAGGGCTAGCGGGGGGGCGTAGTTTAGCAGATACGCAGTATTTT.

This clonotype was seen at least ten times. The chain couples TRBV6-4 to TRBJ2-3; 9 bases line up with TRBD2. The CDR3 runs to 15 residues. The germline CDR1 and CDR2 sequences are MRHNA and SNTAGT. V shed 6 bases and J 2 bases; nucleotides not matched to a gene: 6. CDR3 nucleotide sequence: TGTGCCAGCAGCGCACAGCGGGGGGACACAGATACGCAGTATTTT. Amino acid sequence: CASSAQRGDTDTQYF.

This clonotype was detected only a few times. This sequence joins TRBV12-3 or TRBV12-4 and TRBJ1-1, with a tentative D call TRBD1 (5 bases). There are 14 residues in the CDR3. V lost 5 bases and J 4 bases, leaving 14 bases between the germline ends. The CDR3 spells CASSTRGGGTEAFF. CDR3 nucleotides: TGTGCCAGCAGTACCCGTGGGGGTGGCACTGAAGCTTTCTTT.

The chain employs TRBV29-1 and TRBJ1-1; 7 bases fit TRBD1. The V gene's germline CDR1 is SQVTM and CDR2 ANQGSEA. The CDR3 totals 13 residues. With 1 base clipped from V and 5 bases from J, the junction kept 4 bases outside the gene matches. In nucleotides, the CDR3 is TGCAGCGTTGAAGGCCAGGGGGGGACTGAAGCTTTCTTT. This sequence encodes CSVEGQGGTEAFF.

This clonotype showed up many times. The J gene is TRBJ2-5, the V gene TRBV20-1, with 10 nucleotides matching TRBD1. The CDR3 has 12 amino acids. J gave up 10 bases and V 6 bases, and 8 bases lay outside the gene matches. Germline lookup yields CDR1 DFQATT and CDR2 SNEGSKA (reference sequence). CDR3 sequence reads: CSAGDRGRDQYF. The CDR3 coding sequence is TGCAGTGCCGGGGACAGGGGTAGGGACCAGTACTTC.

The rearrangement joins TRBV5-6 to TRBJ1-2; a weak D match, TRBD1 (6 bases). This CDR3 comprises 14 residues. The V gene lost 0 bases and the J gene lost 3 bases, with 9 bases spanning the gap. Germline CDR1 and CDR2: SGHDT and YYEEEE. This CDR3 is CASSLDRVYYGYTF. The CDR3 DNA follows: TGTGCCAGCAGCTTGGACAGGGTTTACTATGGCTACACCTTC.

This CDR3 is CASSLDGISPLHF. Written as DNA, the CDR3 is TGTGCCAGCAGCTTAGACGGCATTTCACCCCTCCACTTT. This sequence joins TRBV7-8 and TRBJ1-6; D gene unclear. Germline V gives CDR1 SGHVS, CDR2 FQNEAQ. This CDR3 has 13 amino acids. V was clipped by 1 base and J by 9 bases, with 7 bases between them. The full variable domain, completed using reference TRBV7-8 and TRBJ1-6, is GAGVSQSPRYKVAKRGQDVALRCDPISGHVSLFWYQQALGQGPEFLTYFQNEAQLDKSGLPSDRFFAERPEGSVSTLKIQRTQQEDSAVYLCASSLDGISPLHFGNGTRLTVT.

Many counts were recorded for this clonotype. CDR3 amino acids: CATRIGTEYGYTF. The DNA of the CDR3 is TGCGCCACCAGGATCGGGACAGAATATGGCTACACCTTC. This chain connects TRBV10-2 to TRBJ1-2, with 7 bases lining up with TRBD1. This CDR3 region has 13 residues. The V and J ends lost 10 bases and 5 bases, in that order; junction bases with no gene match: 10. CDR1 and CDR2 from the germline V gene are WSHSY and SAAADI.

This clonotype has at least ten counts. CDR3 sequence reads: CASSLEPSLGTDTQYF. The CDR3 DNA sequence: TGCGCCAGCAGCTTGGAGCCTTCCCTAGGCACAGATACGCAGTATTTT. The chain joins TRBV5-1 to TRBJ2-3; no reliable D call. Germline assignment: CDR1 SGHRS and CDR2 YFSETQ. The CDR3 runs to 16 residues. The V end was cut by 0 bases, the J end by 1 base, with 12 bases between.

This clonotype was observed a few times. CDR3 sequence reads: CASTGGDVSEAFF. The CDR3 DNA reads as TGTGCCAGTACCGGGGGCGATGTATCTGAAGCTTTCTTT. The chain carries TRBV19 and TRBJ1-1; D may be TRBD1 (6 bases). The CDR3 consists of 13 residues. The germline V gene has CDR1 LNHDA and CDR2 SQIVND (reference sequence). V was pared by 7 bases and J by 6 bases, with 15 bases between.

The chain has TRBV16 and TRBJ2-7; 10 nucleotides agree with TRBD1. V dropped 3 bases and J dropped 5; count of bases not matched to a gene: 7. The CDR3 sequence is 15 residues long. Germline V gene sequence: CDR1 KGHSY, CDR2 FQNENV. The CDR3 here is CASSHPGQGIHEQYF. The DNA of the CDR3 is TGTGCCAGCAGCCACCCGGGACAGGGGATTCACGAGCAGTACTTC.

This clonotype was counted at least ten times. The rearrangement joins TRBV20-1 to TRBJ1-6; 7 bases line up with TRBD1. The V gene end was trimmed by 1 base and the J gene end by 8 bases; junction bases not matched to a gene: 5. Per the germline V gene, CDR1 is DFQATT and CDR2 is SNEGSKA (reference sequence). This CDR3 has 14 amino acids. CDR3 bases: TGCAGTGCTAGAGTGACAGGGAGTCATTCACCCCTCCACTTT. It yields the protein CSARVTGSHSPLHF.

The sample holds a few counts of this clonotype. This chain links TRBV19 with TRBJ1-5; D may be TRBD1 (6 bases). In germline, CDR1 is LNHDA, CDR2 SQIVND (reference sequence). The CDR3 length is 16 residues. V was clipped by 7 bases and J by 4 bases, with 20 bases between them. The CDR3 loop is CASMVGQGFWNQPQHF. The CDR3, as DNA: TGTGCCAGTATGGTGGGTCAGGGGTTTTGGAATCAGCCCCAGCATTTT.

This clonotype was picked up many times. CDR3 loop: CASSVTGGGQNEAFF. The CDR3 DNA reads as TGTGCCAGCAGTGTTACGGGGGGCGGGCAAAATGAAGCTTTCTTT. The chain employs TRBV25-1 and TRBJ1-1; maybe TRBD1 (6 bases). This CDR3 contains 15 residues. Trimming removed 4 bases at V and 7 bases at J, with 19 bases between. CDR1 is MGHDK and CDR2 is SYGVNS in the germline V gene.

Ten or more counts support this clonotype. The rearrangement joins TRBV3-1 to TRBJ1-1; D remains ambiguous. Germline CDR1 LGHDT, CDR2 YNNKEL (reference sequence). The V end lost 4 bases, the J end lost 6 bases, and 15 bases lay between the germline ends. This CDR3 comprises 14 residues. The CDR3 region is CASSPSFTSAEAFF. The CDR3 DNA sequence: TGTGCCAGCAGCCCATCCTTTACGAGCGCTGAAGCTTTCTTT.

The rearrangement links TRBV20-1 to TRBJ2-3; maybe TRBD2 (6 bases). The CDR3 consists of 15 residues. The ends were cut back, 1 base at V and 10 bases at J, with 21 bases in the middle. Germline CDR1 DFQATT, CDR2 SNEGSKA (reference sequence). CDR3 region: CSARALSGDSRAQYF. The CDR3 DNA reads as TGCAGTGCTAGAGCTTTGTCGGGGGATAGTCGTGCGCAGTATTTT.

This clonotype was seen only a few times. This rearrangement joins TRBV6-5 to TRBJ2-7; 9 nucleotides agree with TRBD1. The J segment lost 1 base and the V segment lost 6 bases, leaving 7 bases of the junction unmatched. The CDR3 is made up of 15 amino acids. Germline CDR1 reads MNHEY; CDR2 reads SVGAGI. The CDR3 spells CASSGTGRQSYEQYF. The CDR3 DNA sequence: TGTGCCAGCAGCGGGACAGGGCGGCAGTCCTACGAGCAGTACTTC.

This clonotype was observed many times. The J gene is TRBJ2-3, the V gene TRBV7-2; 9 bases fit TRBD2. Germline V CDR1 and CDR2: SGHTA, FQGNSA. The CDR3 extends over 16 amino acids. After removal of 1 base from V and 2 bases from J, the junction contained 4 bases not matched to a gene. CDR3 residues: CASSLGPSGVTDTQYF. The DNA for the CDR3 is TGTGCCAGCAGCTTAGGGCCTAGCGGGGTCACAGATACGCAGTATTTT.

This clonotype was observed at least ten times. The chain is built from TRBV30 and TRBJ2-5; D unclear. Germline V gene data show CDR1 as GTSNPN and CDR2 as SVGIG (reference sequence). CDR3 length equals 12 residues. With 3 bases removed from V and 4 bases from J, the gap between germline ends came to 9 bases. The CDR3 DNA reads TGTGCCTGGAGCCTACGAGGAGAGACCCAGTACTTC. Its protein is CAWSLRGETQYF.